What follows are 17 T cell receptor beta chains derived from one specimen sequenced in a study of cytomegalovirus exposure and HLA in healthy donors. Use of 60 Vbeta and 13 Jbeta primers characterized the PCR. Measured with immunoSEQ multiplex PCR; TCRdb has only the in-frame clones, and not every one. The table shows about 35,000 clones, with more than 80% occurring only once. Sequenced input: PBMCs. These receptors came from a male donor in good health and CMV-seronegative.

The V gene is TRBV27, the J gene TRBJ2-6; 7 bases agree with TRBD2. The trim removed 1 base at V and 3 bases at J, leaving 9 bases unmatched. The CDR3 has 18 amino acids. CDR1 is MNHEY, CDR2 SMNVEV, per germline (reference sequence). This CDR3 reads CASSLFGRGPGGANVLTF. The CDR3 DNA reads as TGTGCCAGCAGTTTATTTGGGAGGGGTCCGGGTGGGGCCAACGTCCTGACTTTC.

The chain combines TRBV10-3 with TRBJ2-7; no reliable D call. Germline CDR1 reads ENHRY; CDR2 reads SYGVKD. V was cut by 6 bases and J by 5 bases, with 8 bases left in between. CDR3 size: 11 residues. CDR3 nucleotides: TGTGCCATCAGGGGCGTCCACGAGCAGTACTTC. As protein: CAIRGVHEQYF.

The rearrangement joins TRBV7-2 to TRBJ2-7; 11 bases align to TRBD2. Germline V lookup: CDR1 SGHTA, CDR2 FQGNSA. J was trimmed by 3 bases and V by 8 bases; bases with no gene match: 6. The CDR3 runs 14 residues. CDR3 sequence (DNA): TGTGCCAGCGGTGAAGGGACTAGCGGCTACGAGCAGTACTTC. Residues: CASGEGTSGYEQYF. The whole variable domain, remainder taken from reference TRBV7-2 and TRBJ2-7, is GAGVSQSPSNKVTEKGKDVELRCDPISGHTALYWYRQSLGQGLEFLIYFQGNSAPDKSGLPSDRFSAERTGGSVSTLTIQRTQQEDSAVYLCASGEGTSGYEQYFGPGTRLTVT.

CDR3 amino acids: CASSQSPWTGRYEQYF. DNA for the CDR3: TGTGCCAGCAGCCAGTCTCCTTGGACAGGGCGCTACGAGCAGTACTTC. This chain uses TRBV14 with TRBJ2-7, with TRBD1 matching over 8 bases. This CDR3 region has 16 residues. V shed 3 bases, J shed 3 bases, and the junction held 10 bases outside the gene matches. Germline CDR1 and CDR2: SGHDN and FVKESK.

The V and J genes are TRBV6-1 and TRBJ2-7, with a possible D match to TRBD2 (6 bases). Germline CDR1 is MNHNS and CDR2 is SASEGT. The CDR3 extends over 14 amino acids. V lost 10 bases and J lost 0, with 16 bases in between. The chain's CDR3 is CATTPGVVSYEQYF. Written as DNA, the CDR3 is TGTGCCACCACCCCGGGGGTCGTCTCCTACGAGCAGTACTTC.

This rearrangement joins TRBV18 to TRBJ2-7; 10 nucleotides line up with TRBD1. The trim removed 1 base at V and 2 bases at J, leaving 2 bases unmatched. Germline-derived CDR1 and CDR2 are KGHSH and LQKENI. This CDR3 has 15 residues. The CDR3 here is CASSPLGQGAYEQYF. The CDR3 DNA is TGTGCCAGCTCACCACTAGGACAGGGGGCCTACGAGCAGTACTTC.

This rearrangement joins TRBV2 to TRBJ1-1, with TRBD1 matching over 8 bases. The ends lost 8 bases at V and 0 bases at J; junction bases unmatched: 8. CDR3 length: 15 amino acids. Per the germline V gene, CDR1 is SNHLY and CDR2 is FYNNEI. CDR3 region: CASPSGQGLNTEAFF. In DNA, the CDR3 is TGTGCCAGCCCATCAGGACAGGGCTTGAACACTGAAGCTTTCTTT.

This clone appeared once. The chain links TRBV6-5 to TRBJ1-1, with D possibly TRBD1 on 6 matching bases. The germline V gene has CDR1 MNHEY and CDR2 SVGAGI. The CDR3 runs to 13 residues. With 6 bases removed from V and 1 base from J, the gap between germline ends came to 9 bases. This chain's CDR3 is CASSRGGNTEAFF. DNA for the CDR3: TGTGCCAGCAGCCGAGGGGGGAACACTGAAGCTTTCTTT.

The V call is TRBV5-6, the J call TRBJ2-5, with TRBD2 matching 8 bases. With V trimmed by 6 bases and J by 5 bases, 9 bases remained unmatched. This CDR3 is 14 amino acids long. The germline V gene has CDR1 SGHDT and CDR2 YYEEEE. This CDR3 is CASNVIPGGETQYF. In DNA form, the CDR3 reads TGTGCCAGCAACGTAATCCCGGGGGGGGAGACCCAGTACTTC.

The genes are TRBV6-6 and TRBJ2-7, with 7 bases that match TRBD1. J lost 6 bases, V lost 2 bases, and 7 bases had no gene match. This CDR3 has 14 amino acids. From germline, CDR1 is MNHNY and CDR2 SVGAGI (reference sequence). The chain's CDR3 is CASSYTTTGAEQYF. CDR3 in DNA: TGTGCCAGCAGTTACACGACCACAGGGGCCGAGCAGTACTTC.

The CDR3 loop is CAWSAAGGNQPQHF. Written as DNA, the CDR3 is TGTGCCTGGAGTGCAGCCGGGGGCAATCAGCCCCAGCATTTT. The rearrangement joins TRBV30 to TRBJ1-5; D gene uncertain. The CDR3 is made up of 14 amino acids. Per the germline V gene, CDR1 is GTSNPN and CDR2 is SVGIG (reference sequence). V was trimmed by 1 base and J by 2 bases, leaving 9 bases between them.

The CDR3 DNA is TGTGCCAGCAGTTACAGCGGGGATCGGGGTACCGGGGAGCTGTTTTTT. It is translated as CASSYSGDRGTGELFF. The chain employs TRBV6-5 and TRBJ2-2; 7 bases map to TRBD2. Unmatched junction bases numbered 8, after V lost 2 bases and J lost 5 bases. Germline CDR1 is MNHEY and CDR2 is SVGAGI. The CDR3 sequence is 16 residues long.

This clone came up a few times. The chain is built from TRBV2 and TRBJ1-2; D gene ambiguous. V shed 5 bases and J shed 0 bases, with 10 bases lying between them. This CDR3 has 14 residues. Germline CDR1 is SNHLY and CDR2 is FYNNEI. CDR3 in DNA: TGTGCCAGCAGTAGTATCTCAGCTAACTATGGCTACACCTTC. It specifies CASSSISANYGYTF.

This clone was detected only once. J is TRBJ1-2 and V is TRBV30, with TRBD1 matching 9 bases. V gave up 1 base and J gave up 8 bases; unmatched junction bases: 5. The germline CDR1 and CDR2 sequences are GTSNPN and SVGIG (reference sequence). The CDR3 runs to 13 residues. This CDR3 is CAWSAGTGKGYTF. In nucleotides, the CDR3 is TGTGCCTGGAGTGCCGGGACAGGGAAGGGCTACACCTTC.

V is TRBV5-6 and J is TRBJ1-4; D might be TRBD1 (6 bases). This CDR3 is 15 amino acids long. Germline V CDR1 and CDR2: SGHDT, YYEEEE. Trimming left V 6 bases short and J 6 bases short, with 18 bases between. The CDR3 region has the DNA TGTGCCAGCACCCTTTCCGTCCAGGGGCATGAAAAACTGTTTTTT. Residues: CASTLSVQGHEKLFF. The whole variable domain, remainder taken from reference TRBV5-6 and TRBJ1-4, is DAGVTQSPTHLIKTRGQQVTLRCSPKSGHDTVSWYQQALGQGPQFIFQYYEEEERQRGNFPDRFSGHQFPNYSSELNVNALLLGDSALYLCASTLSVQGHEKLFFGSGTQLSVL.

DNA for the CDR3: TGTGCCAGCAGCCTGCAGATTAGCACAGATACGCAGTATTTT. Protein: CASSLQISTDTQYF. V and J are TRBV7-2 and TRBJ2-3; no reliable D call. Per the germline V gene, CDR1 is SGHTA and CDR2 is FQGNSA. The V gene lost 5 bases and the J gene lost 0 bases, with 9 bases spanning the gap. This CDR3 comprises 14 residues.

The chain is built from TRBV19 and TRBJ2-1; D might be TRBD2 (6 bases). CDR1 is LNHDA and CDR2 is SQIVND in the germline V gene (reference sequence). This CDR3 comprises 14 residues. V was shortened by 5 bases and J by 9 bases, with 17 bases between the two germline ends. The CDR3 loop reads CASSVGSPSGEQFF. CDR3 in DNA: TGTGCCAGTAGTGTCGGGAGCCCCTCGGGTGAGCAGTTCTTC.